Shown below are 3 T cell receptor beta chains from a single sample sequenced in a study of CD8 T cells in ankylosing spondylitis. TCRdb independently ran MiXCR on the 5' RACE reads; one entry per CDR3 protein. There are tens of thousands of distinct CDR3 sequences in the sample; 9% to 12% occur only once, and roughly 16% lies in the top ten. Source material: blood, either unsorted or a sorted T cell fraction (not recorded which). Receptors originate from a male donor with ankylosing spondylitis or in good health (not recorded which).

At least ten counts were recorded for this clonotype. The rearrangement uses TRBV12-3 or TRBV12-4 and TRBJ1-1; D possibly corresponds to TRBD1 (5 bases). This CDR3 contains 14 residues. Between the trimmed V and J ends, which lost 6 bases and 5 bases, there was a span of 16 bases. The CDR3 DNA reads as TGTGCCAGCAGGGAACCGACACGGGGGACTGAAGCTTTCTTT. Protein: CASREPTRGTEAFF.

This clonotype showed up just once. The chain couples TRBV6-1 to TRBJ1-2, with D uncertain. V was clipped by 2 bases and J by 10 bases, with 8 bases between them. The germline CDR1 and CDR2 sequences are MNHNS and SASEGT. The CDR3 loop spans 11 amino acids. CDR3 nucleotides: TGTGCCAGCAGTGAAATTTCGGCCTACACCTTC. Translation gives CASSEISAYTF.

At least ten counts were recorded for this clonotype. The V gene is TRBV18, the J gene TRBJ2-3; tentatively, D is TRBD2 (5 bases). The CDR3 totals 15 residues. Germline lookup yields CDR1 KGHSH and CDR2 LQKENI. With 6 bases removed from V and 0 bases from J, the gap between germline ends came to 13 bases. The CDR3 loop is CASSPSAGSTDTQYF. In DNA, the CDR3 is TGTGCCAGCTCCCCCTCGGCGGGTAGCACAGATACGCAGTATTTT.